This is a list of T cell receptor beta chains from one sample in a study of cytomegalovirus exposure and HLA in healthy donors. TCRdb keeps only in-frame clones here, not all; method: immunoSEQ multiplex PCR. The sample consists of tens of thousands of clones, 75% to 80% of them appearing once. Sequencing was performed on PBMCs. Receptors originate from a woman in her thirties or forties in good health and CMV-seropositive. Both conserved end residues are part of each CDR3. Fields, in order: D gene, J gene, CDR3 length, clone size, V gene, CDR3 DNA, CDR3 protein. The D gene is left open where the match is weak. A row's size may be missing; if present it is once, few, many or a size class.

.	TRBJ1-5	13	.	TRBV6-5	TGTGCCAGCAGTCCACCGGGCAATCAGCCCCAGCATTTT	CASSPPGNQPQHF
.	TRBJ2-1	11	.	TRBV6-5	TGTGCCAGCAGTTATAGGGGCCGCCAGTTCTTC	CASSYRGRQFF
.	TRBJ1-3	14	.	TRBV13	TGTGCCACCGGTAGAGGGGGAGCTGGAAACACCATATATTTT	CATGRGGAGNTIYF
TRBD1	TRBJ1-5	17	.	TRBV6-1	TGTGCCAGCAGTGACCAGCTAACAGGGGGTTTCAATCAGCCCCAGCATTTT	CASSDQLTGGFNQPQHF
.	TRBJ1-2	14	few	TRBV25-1	TGTGCCAGCAGTGCCCACGGTACTTCGGGTGGCTACACCTTC	CASSAHGTSGGYTF
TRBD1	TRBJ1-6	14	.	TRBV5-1	TGCGCCAGCAGCTTGGGGACAGGGCCCTCACCCCTCCACTTT	CASSLGTGPSPLHF
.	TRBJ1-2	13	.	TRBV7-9	TGTGCCAGCAGCCGCGAGGGGGGGGATGGCTACACCTTC	CASSREGGDGYTF
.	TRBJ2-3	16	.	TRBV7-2	TGTGCCAGCAGCTTCGCCATGGACAGGAGGGCAGATACGCAGTATTTT	CASSFAMDRRADTQYF
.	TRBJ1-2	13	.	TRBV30	TGTGCCTGGACGGGGGGGCCCAGCTATGGCTACACCTTC	CAWTGGPSYGYTF
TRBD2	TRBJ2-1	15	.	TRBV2	TGTGCCAGCAGATACATAGCGGGGGGAAGGAATGAGCAGTTCTTC	CASRYIAGGRNEQFF
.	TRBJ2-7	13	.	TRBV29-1	TGCAGCGGGGGTGGACGGGATGCCTACGAGCAGTACTTC	CSGGGRDAYEQYF
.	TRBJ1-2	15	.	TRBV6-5	TGTGCCAGCACCTTGGGGGGGCTAGCAAACTATGGCTACACCTTC	CASTLGGLANYGYTF
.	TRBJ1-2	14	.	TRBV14	TGTGCCAGCAGCCAAGCTGAGGGAGCAGGAGGCTACACCTTC	CASSQAEGAGGYTF
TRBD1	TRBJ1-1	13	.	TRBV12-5	TGTGCTAGTGGTTGGGACAGCAACACTGAAGCTTTCTTT	CASGWDSNTEAFF
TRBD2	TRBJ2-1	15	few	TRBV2	TGTGCCAGCAGAGGCTCTAGCGGGGGAGTCGATGAGCAGTTCTTC	CASRGSSGGVDEQFF
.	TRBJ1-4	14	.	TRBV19	TGTGCCAGTACCCCAGGGGTTAGCGATGAAAAACTGTTTTTT	CASTPGVSDEKLFF
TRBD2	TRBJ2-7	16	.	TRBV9	TGTGCCAGCAGCGCCCGACTAGCGGGGAGCTCCTACGAGCAGTACTTC	CASSARLAGSSYEQYF
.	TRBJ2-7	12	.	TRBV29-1	TGCAGCGTTGAAGCACAGGGCGGCGAGCAGTACTTC	CSVEAQGGEQYF
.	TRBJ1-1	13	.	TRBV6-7	TGTGCCAGCAGTTACGGTTTGACATACCCGTTCGGCTTT	CASSYGLTYPFGF
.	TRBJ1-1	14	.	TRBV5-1	TGCGCCAGCAGCGGCAGGACACCAAACACTGAAGCTTTCTTT	CASSGRTPNTEAFF
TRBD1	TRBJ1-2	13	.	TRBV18	TGTGCCAGCTCCCAGGGGGCGGACTATGGCTACACCTTC	CASSQGADYGYTF
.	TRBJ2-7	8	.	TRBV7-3	TGTGCCAGCAGCGGCTCGTACTTC	CASSGSYF
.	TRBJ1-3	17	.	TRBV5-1	TGCGCCAGCGGTCCGCTTTCCAGAGGCTCCTCTGGAAACACCATATATTTT	CASGPLSRGSSGNTIYF
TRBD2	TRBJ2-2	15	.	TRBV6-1	TGTGCCAGCAGTGATGGGGCGGGGGACACCGGGGAGCTGTTTTTT	CASSDGAGDTGELFF
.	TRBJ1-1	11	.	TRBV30	TGTGCCTGGATATTATATACTGAAGCTTTCTTT	CAWILYTEAFF
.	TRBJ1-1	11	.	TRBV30	TGTGCCTGGAGTGTAGACTCTGAAGCTTTCTTT	CAWSVDSEAFF
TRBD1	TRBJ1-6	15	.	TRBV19	TGTGCCAGTAGTATAGCTCGGACAGGGTCTTCACCCCTCCACTTT	CASSIARTGSSPLHF
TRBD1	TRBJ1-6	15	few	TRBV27	TGTGCCAGCAGTTACTGGGACAGGCCGAATTCACCCCTCCACTTT	CASSYWDRPNSPLHF
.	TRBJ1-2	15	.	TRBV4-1	TGCGCCAGCAGCCAAGATACCCCGGCAGGGGATGGCTACACCTTC	CASSQDTPAGDGYTF
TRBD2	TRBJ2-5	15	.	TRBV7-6	TGTGCCAGCAGTCCCTTAGCGGGGGGGCTAGAGACCCAGTACTTC	CASSPLAGGLETQYF
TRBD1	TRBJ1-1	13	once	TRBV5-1	TGCGCCAGCAGAGAACCAGGGGGCACTGAAGCTTTCTTT	CASREPGGTEAFF
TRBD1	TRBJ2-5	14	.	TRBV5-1	TGCGCCAGCAGCCGCCGGGGACAGAGGGAGACCCAGTACTTC	CASSRRGQRETQYF
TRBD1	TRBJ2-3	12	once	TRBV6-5	TGTGCCAGCAGTTCAGGGGGAGATACGCAGTATTTT	CASSSGGDTQYF
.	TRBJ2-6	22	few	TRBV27	TGTGCCAGCAGTTTATCCGGGAACCCCTTCCAGGGGACGGTTGCTGGGGCCAACGTCCTGACTTTC	CASSLSGNPFQGTVAGANVLTF
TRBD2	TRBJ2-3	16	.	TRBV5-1	TGCGCCAGCAGCTCTGGCGCTAGCGGCTTAAAGGATACGCAGTATTTT	CASSSGASGLKDTQYF
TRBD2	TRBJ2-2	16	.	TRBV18	TGTGCCAGCTCACCCCCGGGACTAGCGGGGACCGGGGAGCTGTTTTTT	CASSPPGLAGTGELFF
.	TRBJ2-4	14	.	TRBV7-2	TGTGCCAGCAGCTTAGGACTAGCCAAAAACATTCAGTACTTC	CASSLGLAKNIQYF